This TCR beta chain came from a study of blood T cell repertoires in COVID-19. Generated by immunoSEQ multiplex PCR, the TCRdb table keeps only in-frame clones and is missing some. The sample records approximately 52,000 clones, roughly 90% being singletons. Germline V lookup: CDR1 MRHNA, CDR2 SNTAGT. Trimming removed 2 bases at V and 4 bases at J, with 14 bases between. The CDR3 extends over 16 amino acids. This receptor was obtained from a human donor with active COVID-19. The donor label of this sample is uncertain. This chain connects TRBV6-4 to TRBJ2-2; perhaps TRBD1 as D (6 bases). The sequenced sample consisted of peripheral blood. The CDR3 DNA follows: TGTGCCAGCAGTGACACCCACAGGGAAGGCACCGGGGAGCTGTTTTTT. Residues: CASSDTHREGTGELFF.